This T cell receptor (beta chain) was identified in a study of T cells in women clearing cervical HPV infection. Study-level background: Blood came at first lesion visit for cases, post-clearance for controls. Overall study results and limits: Controls had more TRBV6-7 (approximately 0.16%) than cases (about 0.11%).

Average input was roughly 1,200 ng genomic DNA for immunoSEQ TCR beta CDR3 amplification. This table comes from immunoSEQ multiplex PCR, and its TCRdb copy is limited to in-frame clones, with some not included. This table holds about 36,000 clones. Germline V gene lookup returns CDR1 MDHEN and CDR2 SYDVKM. This CDR3 has 18 residues. V was pared by 8 bases and J by 4 bases, with 27 bases between. Turning to this clone: Antigen: not known. The read gets to within 3 residues of the CDR3 end, and the germline J gene fills in the rest.

Cervical HPV DNA detected by MY09/MY11 PCR, typed by dot-blot. Sequenced input: blood buffy coat. The clonotype comes from a woman between 18 and 70 years old with a cervical HPV16 infection that either progressed to CIN3+ or cleared (not recorded which). The chain joins TRBV28 to TRBJ1-5; D not resolved. The sequenced CDR3 bases are TGTGCCAGCGGATGGAGTCGGCGTTTAGGCCGGGTGAATCAGCCC. Residues: CASGWSRRLGRVNQP. The full CDR3 protein is CASGWSRRLGRVNQPQHF.